This entry lists 14 T cell receptor beta chains sequenced from one sample in a study of beta chain features in type 1 diabetes. TCRB transcripts that were expressed got sequenced, as all of the isolated RNA had been reverse transcribed. Measured with immunoSEQ multiplex PCR; TCRdb has only the in-frame clones, and not every one. Of about 150,000 clones listed, around 8.5% are singletons. Sequenced material: central memory CD4+ T cells from blood. The receptors derive from a man between 18 and 35 years old in good health.

This clone has a count of ten or more. This chain links TRBV7-2 with TRBJ2-7, with 8 bases that match TRBD1. The CDR3 contains 14 residues. V was clipped by 4 bases and J by 3 bases; unmatched bases: 5. Germline-derived CDR1 and CDR2 are SGHTA and FQGNSA. CDR3 DNA: TGTGCCAGCAGCTCCGGGACAGGATTCTACGAGCAGTACTTC. The encoded protein is CASSSGTGFYEQYF.

V usage is TRBV9 and J usage is TRBJ1-1; D is unclear. Germline values: CDR1 SGDLS, CDR2 YYNGEE. The CDR3 covers 13 residues. Between the trimmed V and J ends, which lost 0 bases and 3 bases, there was a span of 6 bases. This CDR3 is CASSVAADTEAFF. In DNA, the CDR3 is TGTGCCAGCAGCGTAGCGGCGGACACTGAAGCTTTCTTT.

A few counts support this clone. This chain links TRBV9 with TRBJ1-3; D remains ambiguous. The germline V and J ends were trimmed by 0 bases and 0 bases, with 7 bases remaining between them. The germline CDR1 and CDR2 sequences are SGDLS and YYNGEE. The CDR3 is 15 residues long. The DNA for the CDR3 is TGTGCCAGCAGCGTAGATTCCAACTCTGGAAACACCATATATTTT. Translating it yields CASSVDSNSGNTIYF.

This clone was seen a few times. The chain combines TRBV7-3 with TRBJ2-2; the D is unclear. The CDR3 runs to 12 residues. Germline assignment: CDR1 SGHTA and CDR2 FQGTGA. The V gene lost 3 bases and the J gene lost 7 bases, with 6 bases spanning the gap. The CDR3 spells CASSFQYGELFF. In DNA, the CDR3 is TGTGCCAGCAGCTTTCAGTACGGGGAGCTGTTTTTT.

This clone has just a few counts. The genes are TRBV7-2 and TRBJ2-2; D unresolved. With 5 bases removed from V and 1 base from J, the gap between germline ends came to 11 bases. Germline CDR1 reads SGHTA; CDR2 reads FQGNSA. The CDR3 totals 15 residues. For the CDR3, the DNA is TGTGCCAGCAGCCAAAACATACAGAACACCGGGGAGCTGTTTTTT. This sequence encodes CASSQNIQNTGELFF.

This clone was detected a few times. The gene calls are TRBV27 and TRBJ2-3, with 10 bases matching TRBD1. This CDR3 region has 17 residues. From germline, CDR1 is MNHEY and CDR2 SMNVEV (reference sequence). Trimming cost V 4 bases and J 1 base; bases outside gene matches: 8. The CDR3 protein is CASSSQRTGGRTDTQYF. CDR3 nucleotide sequence: TGTGCCAGCAGTTCCCAGCGGACAGGGGGTCGCACAGATACGCAGTATTTT.

This clone has just a few counts. The CDR3 DNA is TGTGCCAGTACCGAGGATAGTGGGGCGGGACAGCCCCAGCATTTT. This gives the protein CASTEDSGAGQPQHF. The chain combines TRBV19 with TRBJ1-5; D is possibly TRBD1 (5 bases). Trimming removed 7 bases from V and 7 bases from J, with 20 bases in between. The CDR3 contains 15 residues. CDR1 is LNHDA, CDR2 SQIVND, per germline (reference sequence).

This clone turned up a few times. Other nucleotide sequences in the sample specify the same CDR3. J is TRBJ1-3 and V is TRBV4-3; D unclear. The CDR3 totals 14 residues. Germline V gene sequence: CDR1 LGHNA, CDR2 YSLEER. Trimming cost V 1 base and J 4 bases, with 8 bases left between them. The CDR3 DNA sequence: TGCGCCAGCAGCCAAGCGGGAGTCGGAAACACCATATATTTT. Translating gives CASSQAGVGNTIYF.

The CDR3 DNA reads as TGTGCCAGTAGGGGGACATACACAGATACGCAGTATTTT. Its translation is CASRGTYTDTQYF. The chain combines TRBV19 with TRBJ2-3, with D tentatively TRBD1 (6 bases). The ends were cut back, 6 bases at V and 2 bases at J, with 9 bases in the middle. Per germline, CDR1 LNHDA and CDR2 SQIVND (reference sequence). The CDR3 totals 13 residues.

This chain uses TRBV6-5 with TRBJ2-7, with D tentatively TRBD1 (6 bases). The germline gives CDR1 MNHEY, CDR2 SVGAGI. V gave up 6 bases and J gave up 3 bases, with 15 bases separating them. CDR3 length: 14 residues. For the CDR3, the DNA is TGTGCCAGCAGCCCCACACAGGGTAACTACGAGCAGTACTTC. The encoded protein is CASSPTQGNYEQYF.

The rearrangement joins TRBV30 to TRBJ2-7, with 7 nucleotides matching TRBD2. CDR3 length: 13 residues. Unmatched junction bases numbered 7, after V lost 2 bases and J lost 6 bases. The germline V gene encodes CDR1 GTSNPN and CDR2 SVGIG (reference sequence). The CDR3 DNA follows: TGTGCCTGGAGTCGTGGACTAGAATCCGAGCAGTACTTC. Translation: CAWSRGLESEQYF.

This clone appeared a few times. The chain is built from TRBV5-4 and TRBJ1-2, with TRBD1 matching over 10 bases. The germline CDR1 and CDR2 sequences are SGHNT and YYREEE (reference sequence). CDR3 length: 15 amino acids. The V gene end was trimmed by 3 bases and the J gene end by 8 bases; junction bases not matched to a gene: 10. For the CDR3, the DNA is TGTGCCAGCAGCTGGGGGACAGGGGTGGATCGCGGCTACACCTTC. It translates to CASSWGTGVDRGYTF.

The chain carries TRBV6-6 and TRBJ1-6, with a weak D call TRBD1 (5 bases). Germline lookup yields CDR1 MNHNY and CDR2 SVGAGI (reference sequence). The CDR3 consists of 13 residues. Trimming cost V 2 bases and J 10 bases, with 9 bases left between them. CDR3 loop: CASSYGGDSPLHF. The CDR3 DNA follows: TGTGCCAGCAGTTACGGGGGGGACTCACCCCTCCACTTT.

J is TRBJ1-5 and V is TRBV18; TRBD1 is a possible D gene (5 bases). The length of the CDR3 is 14 residues. Trimming took off 6 bases at V and 0 bases at J, with 9 bases between the two ends. Germline V gene data show CDR1 as KGHSH and CDR2 as LQKENI. CDR3: CASSQGYSNQPQHF. The CDR3 DNA follows: TGTGCCAGCTCGCAGGGTTATAGCAATCAGCCCCAGCATTTT.